This T cell receptor beta chain was sequenced for a study of early T cells in non-severe SARS-CoV-2 infection. Each CDR3 protein is one row after TCRdb ran MiXCR on the 5' RACE reads. The table lists 50,000 to 65,000 distinct CDR3 sequences, approximately 14% of them singletons. V was cut by 7 bases and J by 7 bases, with 14 bases left in between. Germline V lookup: CDR1 MNHNS, CDR2 SASEGT. The CDR3 runs to 14 residues. V and J are TRBV6-1 and TRBJ1-6; unclear D gene. This TCR was recovered from an adult who was a healthcare worker with PCR-confirmed SARS-CoV-2 infection or an uninfected control (not recorded which). Sequencing used whole blood. The CDR3 protein is CASNFREPNSPLHF. CDR3 in DNA: TGTGCCAGCAATTTCCGGGAGCCGAATTCACCCCTCCACTTT.